This TCR beta chain was documented in a study of response to subunit inactivated influenza vaccine. V was trimmed by 2 bases and J by 5 bases, leaving 9 bases between them. Germline V gene sequence: CDR1 LGHDT, CDR2 YNNKEL (reference sequence). The length of the CDR3 is 13 residues. TCRdb processed the RT-PCR reads anew with MiXCR; each CDR3 protein has one entry. The sample includes about 540,000 distinct CDR3 sequences, under 25% of them seen just once. These data were likewise used in another study, on T cells expressing NK-cell markers. Turning to that study: With UMIs, 5'RACE template switching was used to make TCR beta cDNA. The study sequenced eight donors, seven HCMV-seropositive and one seronegative. CD8+ T cells in roughly six donors included dominant NKG2C+ clonotypes at roughly 1.0-7.0%. Also leading the CD3+CD56-NKG2C+ fraction in a handful of donors were these clonotypes.

The sequence was collected from a man aged 50 to 60 who received an inactivated influenza vaccine. The V and J genes are TRBV3-1 and TRBJ1-2, with D tentatively TRBD1 (6 bases). The starting material was CD4+ T cells sorted from PBMCs, obtained roughly 13 days after vaccination. In DNA, the CDR3 is TGTGCCAGCAGCCAATTAGGGGGTTATGGCTACACCTTC. This gives the protein CASSQLGGYGYTF.